The next 27 T cell receptor beta chains were all read from a single sample in a study of technical replicates of blood from a few donors. Profiling relied on immunoSEQ multiplex PCR, and the TCRdb table lists in-frame clones only, not all of them. The sample shows about 91,000 clones, 85% to 95% of them seen only once. The sample comprised T cells isolated from PBMCs. These receptors were obtained from a human donor in good health.

The rearrangement uses TRBV6-5 and TRBJ2-2, with 8 bases aligning to TRBD2. CDR1 and CDR2 (germline): MNHEY, SVGAGI. After removal of 8 bases from V and 6 bases from J, the junction contained 8 bases not matched to a gene. CDR3 length: 14 residues. In DNA, the CDR3 is TGTGCCAGCGGGGCGGGAGGTCAACCCGGGGAGCTGTTTTTT. It specifies CASGAGGQPGELFF.

This clone appeared a single time. CDR3 sequence reads: CASSQGAAGDIEQFF. DNA of the CDR3: TGCGCCAGCAGCCAAGGCGCAGCGGGAGATATTGAGCAGTTCTTC. V gene TRBV4-1 combines with J gene TRBJ2-1, with 8 positions matching TRBD2. This CDR3 contains 15 residues. The V gene's germline CDR1 is MGHRA and CDR2 YSYEKL. V lost 1 base to trimming and J lost 9 bases; unmatched junction nucleotides: 8.

V gene TRBV28 combines with J gene TRBJ2-2; 11 positions match TRBD1. V trimming: 11 bases; J trimming: 4 bases; junction bases outside the gene matches: 6. Germline V gene data show CDR1 as MDHEN and CDR2 as SYDVKM. The CDR3 runs 14 residues. Here the CDR3 reads CAARTGGTTGELFF. In nucleotides, the CDR3 is TGTGCCGCCAGGACAGGGGGCACCACCGGGGAGCTGTTTTTT.

In DNA, the CDR3 is TGCAGCGTGGAAAATCCTTGGGTCCGGGGTACTATCGCAGATACGCAGTATTTT. This codes for CSVENPWVRGTIADTQYF. J is TRBJ2-3 and V is TRBV29-1; the D gene is possibly TRBD2 (5 bases). Germline V gives CDR1 SQVTM, CDR2 ANQGSEA. CDR3 length equals 18 residues. The germline V and J ends were trimmed by 6 bases and 4 bases, with 29 bases remaining between them.

This sequence joins TRBV6-6 and TRBJ2-1; 11 bases fit TRBD1. CDR3 size: 16 residues. Germline trimming cut 5 bases from V and 6 bases from J; bases unmatched to any gene: 9. Germline CDR1 is MNHNY and CDR2 is SVGAGI (reference sequence). DNA of the CDR3: TGTGCCAGCAGTACACTTGGACAGGGGGCTGGCAATGAGCAGTTCTTC. This codes for CASSTLGQGAGNEQFF.

This chain uses TRBV28 with TRBJ1-2, with 7 nucleotides matching TRBD1. The V and J ends lost 5 bases and 2 bases, in that order; junction bases with no gene match: 11. The CDR3 has 16 amino acids. Germline V gene data show CDR1 as MDHEN and CDR2 as SYDVKM. The CDR3 region is CASSKRRDSGNYGYTF. CDR3 bases: TGTGCCAGCAGTAAACGACGGGACAGTGGCAACTATGGCTACACCTTC.

The rearrangement joins TRBV6-1 to TRBJ1-3; D possibly corresponds to TRBD1 (6 bases). V lost 2 bases to trimming and J lost 5 bases, with 13 bases between them. The germline V gene encodes CDR1 MNHNS and CDR2 SASEGT. The CDR3 sequence is 15 residues long. The CDR3 protein is CASSERGGLRNTIYF. Here the CDR3 DNA reads TGTGCCAGCAGTGAACGGGGGGGGCTCCGAAACACCATATATTTT.

The chain couples TRBV29-1 to TRBJ2-1, with a weak D call TRBD2 (6 bases). Trimming removed 7 bases from V and 6 bases from J, with 16 bases in between. The length of the CDR3 is 13 residues. Germline V lookup: CDR1 SQVTM, CDR2 ANQGSEA. The CDR3 sequence is CSGTWDSGNEQFF. As DNA, the CDR3 is TGCAGCGGCACCTGGGACTCGGGCAATGAGCAGTTCTTC.

The rearrangement uses TRBV9 and TRBJ2-4, with D possibly TRBD1 on 5 matching bases. Trimming left V 4 bases short and J 0 bases short, with 17 bases between. Looked up from germline, CDR1 is SGDLS and CDR2 is YYNGEE. The CDR3 is made up of 17 amino acids. This CDR3 reads CASSPLEAGLAKNIQYF. CDR3 coding DNA: TGTGCCAGCAGCCCCCTTGAGGCAGGGCTAGCCAAAAACATTCAGTACTTC.

The V gene is TRBV5-1, the J gene TRBJ1-1; a weak D match, TRBD1 (5 bases). The germline V and J ends were trimmed by 3 bases and 3 bases, with 6 bases remaining between them. The CDR3 has 12 amino acids. CDR1 is SGHRS and CDR2 is YFSETQ in the germline V gene. The CDR3 DNA reads as TGCGCCAGCAGCTCGGGGGACACTGAAGCTTTCTTT. Its translation is CASSSGDTEAFF.

This rearrangement joins TRBV18 to TRBJ1-3, with TRBD1 matching over 10 bases. CDR3 length: 14 amino acids. Looked up from germline, CDR1 is KGHSH and CDR2 is LQKENI. The V segment lost 3 bases and the J segment 7 bases; nucleotides outside the gene matches: 3. DNA for the CDR3: TGTGCCAGCTCACCCCGGGGACAGGGGAACACCATATATTTT. Translating gives CASSPRGQGNTIYF.

The chain recombines TRBV7-2 with TRBJ1-2, with TRBD1 matching over 8 bases. Trimming at V came to 4 bases and at J to 4 bases, leaving 11 bases not matched to a gene. The CDR3 is 16 residues long. Germline V gives CDR1 SGHTA, CDR2 FQGNSA. This CDR3 reads CASSSHADREGYGYTF. CDR3 DNA sequence: TGTGCCAGCAGCTCTCATGCGGACAGGGAGGGCTATGGCTACACCTTC.

Notes on this clone: Distinct nucleotide sequences in the sample also encode this CDR3. The genes are TRBV18 and TRBJ1-5; D call uncertain. V was pared by 3 bases and J by 3 bases, with 9 bases between. Germline V gene lookup returns CDR1 KGHSH and CDR2 LQKENI. The CDR3 sequence is 14 residues long. As DNA, the CDR3 is TGTGCCAGCTCACCTGAGAGTTCCAATCAGCCCCAGCATTTT. Translation: CASSPESSNQPQHF.

The chain is built from TRBV10-1 and TRBJ1-3; no clear D. The V gene lost 6 bases and the J gene lost 0 bases, with 12 bases spanning the gap. The CDR3 is 15 residues long. CDR1 and CDR2 from the germline V gene are WNHNN and SYGVQD (reference sequence). The CDR3: CASSPDSSSGNTIYF. The CDR3 nucleotides are TGCGCCAGCAGCCCGGACTCAAGCTCTGGAAACACCATATATTTT.

This sequence joins TRBV28 and TRBJ1-1, with D perhaps matching TRBD1 (6 bases). CDR3 size: 13 residues. V was cut by 7 bases and J by 0 bases, with 9 bases left in between. The germline CDR1 and CDR2 sequences are MDHEN and SYDVKM. Written as DNA, the CDR3 is TGTGCCAGCATAGACAGGCTGAACACTGAAGCTTTCTTT. Protein: CASIDRLNTEAFF.

The genes are TRBV7-2 and TRBJ2-5; D possibly corresponds to TRBD1 (6 bases). The CDR3 sequence is 13 residues long. V was clipped by 5 bases and J by 2 bases, with 9 bases between them. Germline assignment: CDR1 SGHTA and CDR2 FQGNSA. In DNA form, the CDR3 reads TGTGCCAGCAGCCCAGGACAGCAAGAGACCCAGTACTTC. Translated: CASSPGQQETQYF.

This clone has just one count. This chain uses TRBV19 with TRBJ2-1; 9 nucleotides line up with TRBD1. This CDR3 spans 16 amino acids. Germline values: CDR1 LNHDA, CDR2 SQIVND (reference sequence). V lost 1 base and J lost 6; bases outside the gene matches: 7. CDR3 bases: TGTGCCAGTAGTATAGTTTCTGGGACAGGGATCAATGAGCAGTTCTTC. Translated: CASSIVSGTGINEQFF. Supplemented by reference TRBV19 and TRBJ2-1, the full variable domain reads DGGITQSPKYLFRKEGQNVTLSCEQNLNHDAMYWYRQDPGQGLRLIYYSQIVNDFQKGDIAEGYSVSREKKESFPLTVTSAQKNPTAFYLCASSIVSGTGINEQFFGPGTRLTVL.

The chain combines TRBV28 with TRBJ1-5; D gene unclear. V gave up 6 bases and J gave up 6 bases, with 6 bases separating them. CDR1 and CDR2 (germline): MDHEN, SYDVKM. This CDR3 has 11 amino acids. CDR3 loop: CASSRSQPQHF. The DNA of the CDR3 is TGTGCCAGCAGCCGGAGTCAGCCCCAGCATTTT.

This clone was counted between two and nine times. The V call is TRBV29-1, the J call TRBJ1-1; 11 bases agree with TRBD1. The CDR3 totals 14 residues. Losses at the gene ends were 7 bases for V and 0 bases for J; bases not matched to a gene: 4. Germline V gene lookup returns CDR1 SQVTM and CDR2 ANQGSEA. The CDR3 bases are TGCAGCGCTGGACAGGGGGCTATGAACACTGAAGCTTTCTTT. Encoded protein: CSAGQGAMNTEAFF.

The V and J genes are TRBV10-2 and TRBJ1-1, with 8 positions matching TRBD1. V lost 4 bases and J lost 5; bases outside the gene matches: 3. The CDR3 has 13 residues. Germline assignment: CDR1 WSHSY and CDR2 SAAADI. The CDR3 DNA sequence: TGCGCCAGCAGTGTACAGGGGGGGACTGAAGCTTTCTTT. This encodes CASSVQGGTEAFF.

The V gene is TRBV19, the J gene TRBJ2-2; D is perhaps TRBD1 (5 bases). This CDR3 region has 13 residues. The V gene's germline CDR1 is LNHDA and CDR2 SQIVND (reference sequence). The germline V and J ends were trimmed by 2 bases and 8 bases, with 9 bases remaining between them. The CDR3: CASSIQGLGELFF. CDR3 DNA sequence: TGTGCCAGTAGTATACAGGGTTTAGGGGAGCTGTTTTTT. Full variable domain (rest looked up from reference TRBV19 and TRBJ2-2): DGGITQSPKYLFRKEGQNVTLSCEQNLNHDAMYWYRQDPGQGLRLIYYSQIVNDFQKGDIAEGYSVSREKKESFPLTVTSAQKNPTAFYLCASSIQGLGELFFGEGSRLTVL.

This clone appeared a single time. The chain carries TRBV4-1 and TRBJ2-7, with D tentatively TRBD1 (6 bases). Per the germline V gene, CDR1 is MGHRA and CDR2 is YSYEKL. CDR3 length equals 22 residues. The ends were cut back, 3 bases at V and 2 bases at J, with 35 bases in the middle. CDR3 amino acids: CASSQFTNRDRTPFVTPYEQYF. The CDR3 coding sequence is TGCGCCAGCAGCCAGTTCACGAACAGGGACCGGACTCCCTTCGTGACCCCCTACGAGCAGTACTTC.

This clone was detected once. This chain uses TRBV7-3 with TRBJ1-1, with D unresolved. Germline V gives CDR1 SGHTA, CDR2 FQGTGA. V dropped 2 bases and J dropped 7 bases, with 14 bases sitting between them. The CDR3 loop spans 14 amino acids. DNA for the CDR3: TGTGCCAGCAGCTTAGTAGGAGTCTCCAATGAAGCTTTCTTT. It translates to CASSLVGVSNEAFF.

The chain employs TRBV28 and TRBJ2-7; a possible D gene is TRBD2 (6 bases). CDR1 and CDR2 (germline): MDHEN, SYDVKM. The V and J ends lost 2 bases and 3 bases respectively, with 8 bases between them. The CDR3 contains 13 residues. CDR3 loop: CASSLGTFYEQYF. DNA for the CDR3: TGTGCCAGCAGTTTAGGGACTTTCTACGAGCAGTACTTC.

This sequence joins TRBV4-2 and TRBJ1-1, with 10 bases aligning to TRBD1. J was trimmed by 1 base and V by 4 bases; bases with no gene match: 9. The CDR3 length is 17 residues. The germline V gene encodes CDR1 LGHNA and CDR2 YNFKEQ. The chain's CDR3 is CASSRVGDRGQNTEAFF. DNA for the CDR3: TGTGCCAGCAGCCGGGTGGGGGACAGGGGTCAGAACACTGAAGCTTTCTTT.

The genes are TRBV19 and TRBJ2-2; 9 bases are shared with TRBD1. From germline, CDR1 is LNHDA and CDR2 SQIVND (reference sequence). With V trimmed by 7 bases and J by 3 bases, 24 bases remained unmatched. The CDR3 covers 21 residues. The CDR3 DNA reads TGTGCCAGTAATGACCCTTCCGGGACAGGGACCGGCCATGTTTACACCGGGGAGCTGTTTTTT. It specifies CASNDPSGTGTGHVYTGELFF.

The chain combines TRBV4-1 with TRBJ1-2; 10 nucleotides align to TRBD1. Germline CDR1 MGHRA, CDR2 YSYEKL. The CDR3 is made up of 16 amino acids. V shed 6 bases and J 6 bases; nucleotides not matched to a gene: 13. The CDR3 here is CASSLRQGALPNGYTF. The CDR3 region has the DNA TGCGCCAGCAGTCTTAGACAGGGGGCGTTGCCCAATGGCTACACCTTC.